The rows below give T cell receptor beta chains drawn from one sample of a study of T-cell reconstitution after alpha-beta-depleted transplantation in children. Via MiXCR, TCRdb re-called the PCR reads, giving one row per CDR3 protein. The sample includes hundreds of thousands of distinct CDR3 sequences, over 10% of them seen just once. The input for sequencing was PBMCs, mostly from graft donor cells, taken 360 days after TCRalphabeta/CD19-depleted stem cell transplant. These receptors all come from a male patient between 10 and 17 years old who had a stem cell transplant for acute myeloid leukemia, so the T cells may come from the graft donor. Each CDR3 is given with its conserved first and last residue. A D gene is named only where the DNA matches it firmly. Clone size appears in some rows only: once, few, many, or a class for an expanded clone.

>TRBV28|-|-|TRBJ1-5
TGTGCCAGCAGTTTGAACAGCGCAAGCAATCAGCCCCAGCATTTT
CASSLNSASNQPQHF
>TRBV12-3/TRBV12-4|few|-|TRBJ2-5
TGTGCCAGCAGTTTAAGGGTAGCGGACATTCATTTCCAAGAGACCCAGTACTTC
CASSLRVADIHFQETQYF
>TRBV15|few|-|TRBJ2-7
TGTGCCACCAGCAGAGAGTCTGGGGGGTACGAGCAGTACTTC
CATSRESGGYEQYF
>TRBV28|many|TRBD1|TRBJ2-7
TGTGCCAGCAGTTTATGGAGGACAGGGGATTCCTACGAGCAGTACTTC
CASSLWRTGDSYEQYF
>TRBV5-4|-|TRBD1|TRBJ2-4
TGTGCCAGCAGCACCCGGGACAGGGGCTTAATCGGTGACATTCAGTACTTC
CASSTRDRGLIGDIQYF
>TRBV30|few|-|TRBJ2-2
TGTGCCTGGAGTGTTTCAGGGTACGGGGAGCTGTTTTTT
CAWSVSGYGELFF
>TRBV7-2|-|TRBD2|TRBJ2-1
TGTGCCAGCAGCCCCCCCCTTAGCGGGAGGAAGTATGAGCAGTTCTTC
CASSPPLSGRKYEQFF
>TRBV5-1|-|-|TRBJ1-5
TGCGCCAGCAGCTTGGGCCCGGCAGGGCTCAATCAGCCCCAGCATTTT
CASSLGPAGLNQPQHF
>TRBV12-3/TRBV12-4|few|-|TRBJ2-7
TGTGCCAGCAGTTTAACCCCCTGGGAGCAGTACTTC
CASSLTPWEQYF
>TRBV7-8|few|TRBD2|TRBJ2-3
TGTGCCAGCAGCTTTCCTAGCGGCGTCAACCTACCAGATACGCAGTATTTT
CASSFPSGVNLPDTQYF
>TRBV10-3|few|-|TRBJ2-7
TGTGCCATCAGTGTTGGGGGACCGAGCTACGAGCAGTACTTC
CAISVGGPSYEQYF
>TRBV29-1|few|-|TRBJ2-2
TGCAGCGTTGGGTGGACCGGGGAGCTGTTTTTT
CSVGWTGELFF
>TRBV20-1|many|-|TRBJ2-2
TGCAGTGGCGCGAGGAGCGGGGAGCTGTTTTTT
CSGARSGELFF
>TRBV5-1|-|TRBD2|TRBJ2-3
TGCGCCAGCAGCCGGGAGGGGAGCACAGATACGCAGTATTTT
CASSREGSTDTQYF
>TRBV7-2|-|-|TRBJ2-7
TGTGCCAGCAGCTTAGTAAACTCGATCGCTAACTACGAGCAGTACTTC
CASSLVNSIANYEQYF
>TRBV6-5|many|-|TRBJ2-2
TGTGCCAGCAGTTACGGCCTAGTCGAGAACACCGGGGAGCTGTTTTTT
CASSYGLVENTGELFF
>TRBV15|few|TRBD2|TRBJ2-7
TGTGCCACCAGCAGAGTACCTAGCGGGCTCTCCTACGAGCAGTACTTC
CATSRVPSGLSYEQYF
>TRBV10-3|few|-|TRBJ1-4
TGTGCCATCAGAGGGGGGCGGACTAATGAAAAACTGTTTTTT
CAIRGGRTNEKLFF
>TRBV5-6|few|-|TRBJ2-5
TGTGCCAGCTGTGGGGCCCAAAATCTTAAAGGGATAGAGACCCAGTACTTC
CASCGAQNLKGIETQYF
>TRBV27|-|TRBD1|TRBJ2-1
TGTGCCAGCAGTCCGAGGGACAGGGTCTACAATGAGCAGTTCTTC
CASSPRDRVYNEQFF
>TRBV6-2/TRBV6-3|many|-|TRBJ2-7
TGTGCCAGCAGTTACCGACAGAACTACGAGCAGTACTTC
CASSYRQNYEQYF
>TRBV7-2|-|-|TRBJ1-6
TGTGCCAGCGGAAGGACGGACTCCTATAATTCACCCCTCCACTTT
CASGRTDSYNSPLHF
>TRBV20-1|-|-|TRBJ2-2
TGCAGTGCTAGAGATAAAGGGAGCACCGGGGAGCTGTTTTTT
CSARDKGSTGELFF
>TRBV28|few|TRBD1|TRBJ2-7
TGTGCCAGCAGTGCCGGGACAGGGGGACCTAGCCGTAGGTACGAGCAGTACTTC
CASSAGTGGPSRRYEQYF
>TRBV29-1|many|-|TRBJ2-7
TGCAGCGTTGAATCCGGGGGTTACGAGCAGTACTTC
CSVESGGYEQYF
>TRBV12-3/TRBV12-4|many|TRBD1|TRBJ2-2
TGTGCCAGCACCCTAATACAGGGGGGAGCCGGGGAGCTGTTTTTT
CASTLIQGGAGELFF
>TRBV15|few|-|TRBJ1-1
TGTGCCACCAACAACATACTGAACACTGAAGCTTTCTTT
CATNNILNTEAFF
>TRBV6-2/TRBV6-3|many|TRBD1|TRBJ2-7
TGTGCCAGCAGTTCAGACAGGGGGCTCTACGAGCAGTACTTC
CASSSDRGLYEQYF
>TRBV6-4|few|-|TRBJ2-1
TGTGCCAGCAGTGACAGGTGGGGGGGACAGTACAATGAGCAGTTCTTC
CASSDRWGGQYNEQFF
>TRBV20-1|-|-|TRBJ2-7
TGCTGTGCTAGAGATAGGGCGGCCGGGAGCTACGAGCAGTACTTC
CCARDRAAGSYEQYF
>TRBV29-1|many|-|TRBJ2-7
TGCAGCGTTGACGGCGGCAGCTCCTACGAGCAGTACTTC
CSVDGGSSYEQYF
>TRBV20-1|few|-|TRBJ1-5
TGCAGTGCTAAAATAGGCAGGGTCAATCAGCCCCAGCATTTT
CSAKIGRVNQPQHF
>TRBV28|-|-|TRBJ2-2
TGTGCCAGCAGTTTATTTTTCGGGACTCCTAACACCGGGGAGCTGTTTTTT
CASSLFFGTPNTGELFF
>TRBV5-1|-|-|TRBJ2-3
TGCGCCAGCAGCTTGGTTGTTCCCCCAGATACGCAGTATTTT
CASSLVVPPDTQYF
>TRBV29-1|many|-|TRBJ2-5
TGCAGCGTTGGGCAGCCGGGATTC
CSVGQPGF
>TRBV4-3|once|-|TRBJ2-1
TGCGCCAGCAGCAAAACGGTCCCGGGGGTGAGCTCCTACAATGAGCAGTTCTTC
CASSKTVPGVSSYNEQFF
>TRBV20-1|-|-|TRBJ1-3
TGCAGTGCTAGGGACAGAAACAGATCGAGCTCTGGAAACACCATATATTTT
CSARDRNRSSSGNTIYF
>TRBV28|many|TRBD1|TRBJ1-2
TGTGCCAGCAAGGGACAGGGGTTCGGGACATCTAACTATGGCTACACCTTC
CASKGQGFGTSNYGYTF
>TRBV20-1|-|TRBD2|TRBJ2-2
TGCAGTGCTAAAGGACTAGCGAGTACCGGGGAGCTGTTTTTT
CSAKGLASTGELFF
>TRBV29-1|few|-|TRBJ2-3
TGCAGCGTTGAAGGCCGAGCGACAGATACGCAGTATTTT
CSVEGRATDTQYF
>TRBV5-1|many|TRBD1|TRBJ2-7
TGCGCCAGCAGCTTGAAACAGGGGGCACCCTACGAGCAGTACTTC
CASSLKQGAPYEQYF
>TRBV6-5|few|TRBD1|TRBJ1-1
TGTGCCAGCAGTTACTCATCAGGGGGATACACTGAAGCTTTCTTT
CASSYSSGGYTEAFF
>TRBV19|few|-|TRBJ2-3
TGTGCCAGTAGTACCATGGGGCCGAGTGGGAGAGGAGATACGCAGTATTTT
CASSTMGPSGRGDTQYF
>TRBV25-1|few|TRBD2|TRBJ2-1
TGTGCCAGCAGTGGCGGGAGTACGTCCTACAATGAGCAGTTCTTC
CASSGGSTSYNEQFF
>TRBV20-1|many|-|TRBJ2-1
TGCAGTGCTAGAGTAGATTTTAGTGAGCAGTTCTTC
CSARVDFSEQFF